Listed here are 17 T cell receptor beta chains from one sample, sequenced in a study of blood T cell repertoires in COVID-19. Profiled with immunoSEQ multiplex PCR; TCRdb holds only in-frame clones, not every one. The top ten hold more than 0.95% of the sample, which has about 64,000 clones, about 86% seen once. The material sequenced was peripheral blood. The receptors were sampled from a man aged 40-55 years with acute or convalescent COVID-19.

The chain joins TRBV18 to TRBJ2-1; D not certain. V was clipped by 2 bases and J by 8 bases, with 7 bases between them. Germline assignment: CDR1 KGHSH and CDR2 LQKENI. The CDR3 is 12 amino acids. DNA for the CDR3: TGTGCCAGCTCACCAGTAGTTTATGAGCAGTTCTTC. It translates to CASSPVVYEQFF.

The V call is TRBV12-5, the J call TRBJ2-7, with a tentative D call TRBD1 (6 bases). V was clipped by 6 bases and J by 3 bases, with 12 bases between them. The CDR3 extends over 13 amino acids. Germline values: CDR1 LGHNT, CDR2 FRNRAP. In DNA, the CDR3 is TGTGCTAGTGGCCGCACAGGGTTCTACGAGCAGTACTTC. It specifies CASGRTGFYEQYF.

CDR3 sequence: CASSLTSNTEAFF. The CDR3 region has the DNA TGTGCCAGCAGCTTAACGTCTAACACTGAAGCTTTCTTT. J is TRBJ1-1 and V is TRBV7-3; D remains unclear. V was pared by 0 bases and J by 2 bases, with 4 bases between. Germline CDR1 SGHTA, CDR2 FQGTGA. The CDR3 consists of 13 residues.

The chain employs TRBV6-5 and TRBJ1-2; D is unresolved. Trimming took off 6 bases at V and 0 bases at J, with 8 bases between the two ends. This CDR3 comprises 13 residues. Germline V gives CDR1 MNHEY, CDR2 SVGAGI. The CDR3 loop is CASRERANYGYTF. The DNA of the CDR3 is TGTGCCAGCAGGGAGAGGGCTAACTATGGCTACACCTTC.

The chain employs TRBV10-3 and TRBJ1-1; TRBD1 matches at 8 bases. The V and J ends lost 11 bases and 5 bases, in that order; junction bases with no gene match: 10. Germline V gene data show CDR1 as ENHRY and CDR2 as SYGVKD. The CDR3 has 13 residues. CDR3 loop: CAVSGGAGTEAFF. CDR3 nucleotide sequence: TGTGCCGTGTCAGGGGGCGCGGGTACTGAAGCTTTCTTT.

The chain has TRBV7-2 and TRBJ1-5; TRBD1 might be the D (5 bases). Germline assignment: CDR1 SGHTA and CDR2 FQGNSA. V was shortened by 5 bases and J by 1 base, with 12 bases between the two germline ends. CDR3 length: 15 amino acids. The CDR3 sequence is CASSPGGWSNQPQHF. DNA of the CDR3: TGTGCCAGCAGCCCTGGGGGGTGGAGCAATCAGCCCCAGCATTTT.

The chain has TRBV28 and TRBJ1-1; D may be TRBD1 (5 bases). Trimming removed 7 bases at V and 5 bases at J, with 20 bases between. Per germline, CDR1 MDHEN and CDR2 SYDVKM. The CDR3 has 15 amino acids. CDR3 sequence (DNA): TGTGCCAGCACCTTCCGGGGGGGGAGATGGACTGAAGCTTTCTTT. This sequence encodes CASTFRGGRWTEAFF.

This chain connects TRBV3-1 (or the pseudogene TRBV3-2) to TRBJ2-1; 7 nucleotides match TRBD2. The CDR3 consists of 17 residues. CDR1 and CDR2 from the germline V gene are LGHDT and YNNKEL (reference sequence). V was pared by 4 bases and J by 4 bases, with 13 bases of the junction left unmatched. CDR3 in DNA: TGTGCCAGCAGCCGATCCGATCGGGACTACATATACAATGAGCAGTTCTTC. It is translated as CASSRSDRDYIYNEQFF.

The chain combines TRBV5-1 with TRBJ1-1, with TRBD1 matching 9 bases. Trimming cost V 4 bases and J 4 bases; bases outside gene matches: 5. The CDR3 spans 14 residues. In germline, CDR1 is SGHRS, CDR2 YFSETQ. CDR3 in DNA: TGCGCCAGCAGCCCAACGACAGGGGGCACTGAAGCTTTCTTT. It yields the protein CASSPTTGGTEAFF.

The chain has TRBV12-3 or TRBV12-4 and TRBJ2-3, with D hard to call. The ends were cut back, 2 bases at V and 10 bases at J, with 10 bases in the middle. CDR3 length equals 12 residues. CDR3 residues: CASSLKSSSQYF. The DNA of the CDR3 is TGTGCCAGCAGTTTAAAGAGTTCTTCGCAGTATTTT.

This chain's CDR3 is CATRGQFNTEAFF. For the CDR3, the DNA is TGTGCCACCAGGGGACAGTTTAACACTGAAGCTTTCTTT. This chain links TRBV24-1 with TRBJ1-1, with 7 bases identical to TRBD1. Germline V lookup: CDR1 KGHDR, CDR2 SFDVKD. Unmatched junction bases numbered 3, after V lost 7 bases and J lost 2 bases. There are 13 residues in the CDR3.

This clone appeared once. The V call is TRBV14, the J call TRBJ1-2; 7 positions agree with TRBD1. The CDR3 consists of 15 residues. V dropped 0 bases and J dropped 3; count of bases not matched to a gene: 4. CDR1 is SGHDN and CDR2 is FVKESK in the germline V gene. Written as DNA, the CDR3 is TGTGCCAGCAGCCAAGAGAGGGGGCCCTACTATGGCTACACCTTC. As protein: CASSQERGPYYGYTF.

This chain links TRBV2 with TRBJ1-2; a weak D match, TRBD1 (6 bases). The germline gives CDR1 SNHLY, CDR2 FYNNEI. The V and J ends lost 7 bases and 1 base respectively, with 16 bases between them. The CDR3 contains 15 residues. CDR3 bases: TGTGCCAGCACCTTGGGGGGGGCCCATAACTATGGCTACACCTTC. Protein: CASTLGGAHNYGYTF.

This clone appeared a few times. This chain connects TRBV11-3 to TRBJ2-5; a weak D match, TRBD2 (7 bases). Trimming shortened V by 2 bases and J by 0 bases, and 22 bases separated the two germline ends. CDR1 and CDR2 from the germline V gene are SGHNT and YENEEA. The CDR3 extends over 19 amino acids. The CDR3 sequence: CASSLSFGVGGAHQETQYF. The CDR3 DNA reads TGTGCCAGCAGCTTAAGTTTCGGTGTAGGGGGGGCGCACCAAGAGACCCAGTACTTC.

The chain combines TRBV19 with TRBJ1-5; 9 nucleotides line up with TRBD1. The V gene end was trimmed by 5 bases and the J gene end by 3 bases; junction bases not matched to a gene: 8. Germline-derived CDR1 and CDR2 are LNHDA and SQIVND (reference sequence). This CDR3 has 16 residues. CDR3 in amino acids: CASSREGQGDNQPQHF. CDR3 coding DNA: TGTGCCAGTAGTCGTGAGGGACAGGGCGACAATCAGCCCCAGCATTTT.

The genes are TRBV5-1 and TRBJ1-1; TRBD1 aligns across 9 bases. Germline V lookup: CDR1 SGHRS, CDR2 YFSETQ. The V segment lost 4 bases and the J segment 1 base; nucleotides outside the gene matches: 5. The CDR3 spans 15 residues. As DNA, the CDR3 is TGCGCCAGCAGCGCCCGGACAGGGGCGAACACTGAAGCTTTCTTT. Protein: CASSARTGANTEAFF.

The chain carries TRBV7-7 and TRBJ1-1; D unresolved. Trimming removed 5 bases from V and 1 base from J, with 11 bases in between. Germline CDR1 reads SSHAT; CDR2 reads FNYEAQ (reference sequence). The CDR3 totals 14 residues. CDR3 nucleotide sequence: TGTGCCAGCAGCACCGCTTTGGCGAACACTGAAGCTTTCTTT. This translates into CASSTALANTEAFF.